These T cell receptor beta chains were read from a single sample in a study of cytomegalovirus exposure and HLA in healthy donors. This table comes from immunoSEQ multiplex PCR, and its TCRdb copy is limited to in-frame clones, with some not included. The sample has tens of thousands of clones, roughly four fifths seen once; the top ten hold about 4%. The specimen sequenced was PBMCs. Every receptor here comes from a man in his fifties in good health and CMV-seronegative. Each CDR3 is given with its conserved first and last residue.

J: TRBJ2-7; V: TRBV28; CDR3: CASSSLDRVSFEQYF
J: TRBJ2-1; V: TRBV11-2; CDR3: CASSPIAGSIYNEQFF
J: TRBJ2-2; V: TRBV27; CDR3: CASSLYGQGVSTGELFF
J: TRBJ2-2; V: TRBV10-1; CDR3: CASSDRGSTGELFF
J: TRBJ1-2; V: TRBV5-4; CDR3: CASSAGTGANYGYTF
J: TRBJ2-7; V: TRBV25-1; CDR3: CASSPGGMRYEQYF
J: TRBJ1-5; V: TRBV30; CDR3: CAWSVLGLNSGQPQHF
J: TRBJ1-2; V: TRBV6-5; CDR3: CATDSAEGANYGYTF
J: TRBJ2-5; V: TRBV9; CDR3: CASSVGASGSLGETQYF
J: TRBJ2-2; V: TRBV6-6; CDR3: CASLKTSGGTGELFF
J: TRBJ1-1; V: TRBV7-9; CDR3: CASSFDSLNTEAFF
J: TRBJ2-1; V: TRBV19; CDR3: CASSMMGLAYNEQFF
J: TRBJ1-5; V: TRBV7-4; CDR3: CASSPRDRANMFSNQPQHF
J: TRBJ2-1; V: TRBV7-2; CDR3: CATLPASGSNEQFF
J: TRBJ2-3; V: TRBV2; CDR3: CASSEGQGRDTQYF
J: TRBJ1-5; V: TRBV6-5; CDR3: CASSYPRTGRNQPQHF
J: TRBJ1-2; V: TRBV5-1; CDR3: CASSFTGEARRGYTF
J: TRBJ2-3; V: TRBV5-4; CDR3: CASSFDSAGVKDTQYF
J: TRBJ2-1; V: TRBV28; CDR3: CASRPSRGRGVEQFF
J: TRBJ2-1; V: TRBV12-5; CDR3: CASGLLSSDNEQFF
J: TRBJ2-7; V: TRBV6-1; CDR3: CASSEWGTAYEQYF
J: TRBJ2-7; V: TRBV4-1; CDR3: CASSQVPSGRKYEQYF
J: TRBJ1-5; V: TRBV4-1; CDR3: CASSQGGGRQPQHF
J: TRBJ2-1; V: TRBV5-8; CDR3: CASSLAINEQFF
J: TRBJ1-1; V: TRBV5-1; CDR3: CASSLGGGGLLTEAFF
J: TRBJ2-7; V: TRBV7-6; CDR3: CASSGTASSRGEQYF
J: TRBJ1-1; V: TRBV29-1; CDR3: CSVRGQRLDTEAFF
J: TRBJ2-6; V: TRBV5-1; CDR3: CASSLAGRGLDGANVLTF
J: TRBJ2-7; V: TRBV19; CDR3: CASSSITGRSYEQYF
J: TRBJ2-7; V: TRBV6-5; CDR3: CASRGIAGATYEQYF
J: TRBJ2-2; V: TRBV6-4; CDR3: CASRGTGSAGELFF
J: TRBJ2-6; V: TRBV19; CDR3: CASSSLQATSGANVLTF
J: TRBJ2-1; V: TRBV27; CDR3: CASSLWTSGCFF
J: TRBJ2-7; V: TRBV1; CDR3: CTSSPPLGKPEQYF
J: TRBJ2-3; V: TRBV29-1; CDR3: CSVERQSTDTQYF
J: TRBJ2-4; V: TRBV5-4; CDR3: CASSLTGAGYGIQYF
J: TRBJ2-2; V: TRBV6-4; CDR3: CASRAWDRDTGELFF
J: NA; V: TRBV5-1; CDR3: CASSSMIYSGRAERGYEQYF
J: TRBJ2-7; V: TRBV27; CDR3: CASSRTSVYEQYF
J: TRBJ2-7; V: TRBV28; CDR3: CASSLPAVGEQYF
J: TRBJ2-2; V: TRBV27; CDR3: CASSLWVLPTGNTGELFF
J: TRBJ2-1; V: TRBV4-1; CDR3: CASSGLSTGSEQFF